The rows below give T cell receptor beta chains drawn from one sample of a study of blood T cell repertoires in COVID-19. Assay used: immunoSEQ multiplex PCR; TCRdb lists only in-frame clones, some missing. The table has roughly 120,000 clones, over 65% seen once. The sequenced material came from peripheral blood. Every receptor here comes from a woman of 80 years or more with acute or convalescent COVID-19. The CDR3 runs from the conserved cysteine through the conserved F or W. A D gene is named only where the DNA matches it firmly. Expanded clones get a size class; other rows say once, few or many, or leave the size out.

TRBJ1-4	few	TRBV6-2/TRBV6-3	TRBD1	TGTGCCAGCAGTTCGCCGGGACACAGGGGAAAACTGTTTTTT	CASSSPGHRGKLFF
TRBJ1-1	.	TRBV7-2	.	TGTGCCAGCAGCTTAGCGGCCCTGAACACTGAAGCTTTCTTT	CASSLAALNTEAFF
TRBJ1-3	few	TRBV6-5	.	TGTGCCAGCAGTTACTCACACCCATTGACTGGAAACACCATATATTTT	CASSYSHPLTGNTIYF
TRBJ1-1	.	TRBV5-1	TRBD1	TGCGCCAGCAGCTTTAACCTCGGACAGGGAAAGTCTGAAGCTTTCTTT	CASSFNLGQGKSEAFF
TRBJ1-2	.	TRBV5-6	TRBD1	TGTGCCAGCAGCTTCGGGATCAGACAGGGGCGGGATGGCTACACCTTC	CASSFGIRQGRDGYTF
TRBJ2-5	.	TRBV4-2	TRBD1	TGTGCCAGCAGCTTAAATGCCGGGACAGGGGCGTGGGAGACCCAGTACTTC	CASSLNAGTGAWETQYF
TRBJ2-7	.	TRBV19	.	TGTGCCAGTAAGGCCACAGGGTCCTACGAGCAGTACTTC	CASKATGSYEQYF
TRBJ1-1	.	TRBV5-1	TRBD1	TGCGCCAGCAGCCTCGGGACAGCGAACACTGAAGCTTTCTTT	CASSLGTANTEAFF
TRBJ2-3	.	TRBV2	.	TGTGCCAGCAGTCGGGCGGACAACTACCCCACAGATACGCAGTATTTT	CASSRADNYPTDTQYF
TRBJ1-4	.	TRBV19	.	TGTGCCAGTATGGAGGCTGAAAAACTGTTTTTT	CASMEAEKLFF
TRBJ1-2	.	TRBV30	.	TGTGCCTGGAATGAAGCGGTAAACTATGGCTACACCTTC	CAWNEAVNYGYTF
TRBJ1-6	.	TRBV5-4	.	TGTGCCAGCAGCTTGGAATCCGGCTCCTATAATTCACCCCTCCACTTT	CASSLESGSYNSPLHF
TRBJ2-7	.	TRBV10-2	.	TGCGCCAGCCACCAACGGACTTCGGGGAATAACTACGAGCAGTACTTC	CASHQRTSGNNYEQYF
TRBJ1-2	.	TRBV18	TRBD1	TGTGCCAGCTCGGTGACCGCGGGACAGCGAGGCTATGGCTACACCTTC	CASSVTAGQRGYGYTF
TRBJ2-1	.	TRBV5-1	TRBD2	TGCGCCAGCAGGCAAAGAATAGGACTAGCGGACAATGAGCAGTTCTTC	CASRQRIGLADNEQFF
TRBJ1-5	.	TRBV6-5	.	TGTGCCAGCTCGTCCGGGGGTCAGCCCCAGCATTTT	CASSSGGQPQHF
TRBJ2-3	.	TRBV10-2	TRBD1	TGCGCCAGCACTCCGGGACAGGGGGCGACAGATACGCAGTATTTT	CASTPGQGATDTQYF
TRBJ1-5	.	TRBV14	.	TGTGGCCCGCAAGTATTGAGTTGTCAGCCCCAGCATTTT	CGPQVLSCQPQHF
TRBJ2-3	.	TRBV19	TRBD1	TGTGCCAGTAGTTCGCGACAGGGTAGCACAGATACGCAGTATTTT	CASSSRQGSTDTQYF
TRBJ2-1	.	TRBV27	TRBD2	TGTGCCAGCAGTTCGAGGACTAGCGGGAGGTGGAATGAGCAGTTCTTC	CASSSRTSGRWNEQFF
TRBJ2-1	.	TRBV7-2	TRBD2	TGTGCCAGCAGCTGGAGGGGACTAGCGGGAGGGAATGAGCAGTTCTTC	CASSWRGLAGGNEQFF
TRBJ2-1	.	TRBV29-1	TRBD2	TGCAGCGTCGACCCCTGGGCGGGAGAGGGTACAAATGAGCAGTTCTTC	CSVDPWAGEGTNEQFF
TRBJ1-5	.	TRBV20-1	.	TGCAGTGCTAGTCTACTCTTTGATCAGCCCCAGCATTTT	CSASLLFDQPQHF
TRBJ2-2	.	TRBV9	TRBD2	TGTGCCAGCAGCGTAGCTAGCGGGAGGGCCGGGGAGCTGTTTTTT	CASSVASGRAGELFF
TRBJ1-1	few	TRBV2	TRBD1	TGTGCCAGCAGTTGGGACAGGGAAGGTGAAGCTTTCTTT	CASSWDREGEAFF
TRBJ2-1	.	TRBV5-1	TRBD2	TGCGCCAGCAGCCCGGGACTAGCGGGGGTTGAGCAGTTCTTC	CASSPGLAGVEQFF
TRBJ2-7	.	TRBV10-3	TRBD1	TGTGCCATCAGTGATTCGCCGGGACAGAGCTCCTACGAGCAGTACTTC	CAISDSPGQSSYEQYF
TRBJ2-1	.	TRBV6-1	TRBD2	TGTGCCAGCAGTGAATTTGGCGGGAGCTCCTACAATGAGCAGTTCTTC	CASSEFGGSSYNEQFF
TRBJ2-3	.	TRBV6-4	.	TGTGCCACCGCACAGGGATTGGGTTCGACAGATACGCAGTATTTT	CATAQGLGSTDTQYF
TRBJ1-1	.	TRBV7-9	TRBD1	TGTGCCAGCAGCTTGTCGGGGACAGGGAACACTGAAGCTTTCTTT	CASSLSGTGNTEAFF
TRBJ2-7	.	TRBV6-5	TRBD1	TGTGCCAGCAGAGTAGGGCCGGGACAGAACTACGAGCAGTACTTC	CASRVGPGQNYEQYF
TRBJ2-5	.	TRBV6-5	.	TGTGCCAGCAGTTACGGACGTTCGGGGAATGAAGAGACCCAGTACTTC	CASSYGRSGNEETQYF
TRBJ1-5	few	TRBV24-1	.	TGTGCCACCAGTCAAGCAGGGGTTCAGCCCCAGCATTTT	CATSQAGVQPQHF
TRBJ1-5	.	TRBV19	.	TGTGCCAGTAGACAGGGCAATCAGCCCCAGCATTTT	CASRQGNQPQHF
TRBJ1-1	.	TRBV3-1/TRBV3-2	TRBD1	TGTGCCAGCAGCCACCGACAGGGGACTGAAGCTTTCTTT	CASSHRQGTEAFF
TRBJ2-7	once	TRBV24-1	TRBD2	TGTGCCACCAGTGGCGGGGGAGAGGGCTACGAGCAGTACTTC	CATSGGGEGYEQYF
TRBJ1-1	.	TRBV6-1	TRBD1	TGTGCCAGCAGTGAAATATGGGACAGGGAGTCGCTCTTT	CASSEIWDRESLF
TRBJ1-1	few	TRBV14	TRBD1	TGTGCCAGCAGCCTCATGCAGGGGGGCACTGAAGCTTTCTTT	CASSLMQGGTEAFF
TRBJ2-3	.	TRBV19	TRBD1	TGTGCCAGTAGTCCGGGACAGGGTGAAGATACGCAGTATTTT	CASSPGQGEDTQYF
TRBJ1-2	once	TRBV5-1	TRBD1	TGCGCCAGCAGAGGACAGGAGGGTCACTATGGCTACACCTTC	CASRGQEGHYGYTF
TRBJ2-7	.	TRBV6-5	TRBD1	TGTGCCAGCAGTCAAACCTTTGGACAGGCCTACGAGCAGTACTTC	CASSQTFGQAYEQYF
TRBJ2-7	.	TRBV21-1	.	TGTGCCAGCAGCAAAGGTGATAGCGGGAGAGAGCAGTACTTC	CASSKGDSGREQYF
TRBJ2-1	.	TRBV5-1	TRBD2	TGCGCCAGCAGCTCCCGACTAGCGGGGCCTTCCTACAATGAGCAGTTCTTC	CASSSRLAGPSYNEQFF
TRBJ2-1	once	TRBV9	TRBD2	TGTGCCAGCAGCGCCTTAAGCGGGAGTGGGAATGAGCAGTTCTTC	CASSALSGSGNEQFF
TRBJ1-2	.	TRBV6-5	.	TGTGCCAGCCAGGGAAGGGACTCTGGCTACACCTTC	CASQGRDSGYTF
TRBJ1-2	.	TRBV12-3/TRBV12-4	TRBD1	TGTGCCAGTACAGGGGCGTTTGGCTACACCTTC	CASTGAFGYTF
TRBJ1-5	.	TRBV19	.	TGTGCCAGTACCGAAGGCCCCGTCAGGGTGGGTTTCCAGCCCCAGCATTTT	CASTEGPVRVGFQPQHF
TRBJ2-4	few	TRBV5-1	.	TGCGCCAGCAGCTCCGCTGACAGGGCCAAAAACATTCAGTACTTC	CASSSADRAKNIQYF
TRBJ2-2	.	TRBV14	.	TGTGCCAGCAGCCCGGTGGCGACGGGAAACACCGGGGAGCTGTTTTTT	CASSPVATGNTGELFF
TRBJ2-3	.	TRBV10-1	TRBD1	TGCGCCAGCAGTGCCGGGACAGGTCTTCAATACACAGATACGCAGTATTTT	CASSAGTGLQYTDTQYF
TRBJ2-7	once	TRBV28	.	TGTGCCAGCTACAGTTTAAGGCGCTTTGAGCAGTACTTC	CASYSLRRFEQYF